This TCR beta chain was documented in a study of T-cell memory formation after mild COVID-19 (dated by TCRdb to the early 2020s). For the study in its entirety: Most TCR sequence clusters were specific to one of the two donors. In two donors, T-cell clones that expanded and contracted after mild COVID-19 were followed by sequencing TCRalpha and TCRbeta repertoires longitudinally. The cohort comprised two young, previously healthy adult volunteers, one female and one male. Results and caveats for the whole study, not just this receptor: Contracting CD4+ clones appeared mostly in the CM and EM memory subsets, whereas CD8+ clones were enriched in EMRA. The study covered only two mild cases, and larger cohorts including severe cases with pre-infection samples were considered necessary. Clones that contracted from day 15 to 85 showed balanced CD4/CD8 phenotypes, whereas a second wave of clones that expanded from day 15 to 37 leaned towards CD4+. The second-wave clones that peaked on day 37 were not confirmed to be SARS-CoV-2 specific. Some responding clones were detected in pre-infection memory, suggesting pre-existing cross-reactive memory T cells joined the SARS-CoV-2 response.

From its cysteine to its valine, the CDR3 spans 14 amino acids. The sequence is cut down to CDR3 DNA, 42 bases in frame from base 1. Taken from the germline V gene, the CDR1 and CDR2 loops are MNHNS and SASEGT. The junction shows trimming of 7 bases on V and 1 base on J, plus 14 bases between the germline ends. TCRdb shows the sequencer as Illumina NovaSeq 6000. cDNA libraries for TCRalpha and TCRbeta were prepared by 5'RACE using constant-segment primers, with sample barcodes and unique molecular identifiers added. Trizol reagent was used to extract RNA from every sample. The libraries were amplified in two PCR steps, and the second step added a second sample barcode and Illumina TruSeq adapters. Sequencing of the libraries was done on an Illumina NovaSeq, producing 2 x 150 bp paired-end reads. In the authors' own workflow: Reads were demultiplexed and collapsed into UMI-guided consensus sequences with migec v1.2.7. Using mixcr v2.1.11, the UMI consensuses were aligned to TRA and TRB V and J templates and assembled into clonotypes. A clonotype was counted as expanded or contracted only when both edgeR and NoisET called the clonotype significant, with the noise models trained on biological replicates. For edgeR calls, a false discovery rate-adjusted p below 0.01 and a log2 fold-change threshold of 1 were applied. As an exploratory analysis of dynamics, PCA with hierarchical clustering was applied to max-normalized trajectories of the 1000 most abundant clonotypes. The CD4 or CD8 phenotype of responding clones was assigned using the separately sequenced CD4+ and CD8+ repertoires. The public reads were reanalyzed by TCRdb: fastp trimming at Q25, MiXCR alignment, in-frame beta chains only. When rows share a CDR3 protein, they turn into one entry using the most common DNA and genes. The V and J calls and clone size are TCRdb's, not the authors'. The sample includes roughly 300,000 distinct CDR3 sequences, with 7.5% to 9.5% observed a single time. About 20% of the sample is held by the ten biggest clonotypes.

Ficoll-Paque density gradient centrifugation was used to isolate PBMCs. Points on this clonotype: Its recognized antigen is unknown. Base qualities are not at hand, and no much larger clone is one base apart.

The specimen was PBMCs or a T cell subset sorted from them (not recorded which). The source of this sequence is a man aged 18 to 30 who had mild COVID-19 (a few samples of this study predate the infection). The sample titles of this study are shuffled in the database, so cell type and time point are left out; the donor was told from shared clones. The chain joins TRBV6-1 to TRBJ2-7; no D gene call is confident. The nucleotide sequence is TGTGCCAGCACCCCCATTGGTACGTCCTACGAGCAGTACGTC. This gives the protein CASTPIGTSYEQYV.